This paragraph reports one T cell receptor (beta chain). Using immunoSEQ multiplex PCR, the repertoire was profiled, and TCRdb retains in-frame clones only, with some absent. This table holds about 130,000 clones, approximately 94% found once. This sample was included in a study of control samples from healthy donors and cancer patients. The CDR3 spans 15 residues. Germline assignment: CDR1 SGHDT and CDR2 YYEEEE. The V end lost 4 bases, the J end lost 10 bases, and 21 bases lay between the germline ends. The gene calls are TRBV5-6 and TRBJ2-1; D is perhaps TRBD2 (6 bases). Sequencing input: PBMCs. This TCR was sampled from a man over 45 with head and neck cancer. The CDR3 protein is CASSLGTLEIGEQFF. The CDR3 nucleotides read TGTGCCAGCAGCCTCGGGACTCTGGAGATAGGAGAGCAGTTCTTC.